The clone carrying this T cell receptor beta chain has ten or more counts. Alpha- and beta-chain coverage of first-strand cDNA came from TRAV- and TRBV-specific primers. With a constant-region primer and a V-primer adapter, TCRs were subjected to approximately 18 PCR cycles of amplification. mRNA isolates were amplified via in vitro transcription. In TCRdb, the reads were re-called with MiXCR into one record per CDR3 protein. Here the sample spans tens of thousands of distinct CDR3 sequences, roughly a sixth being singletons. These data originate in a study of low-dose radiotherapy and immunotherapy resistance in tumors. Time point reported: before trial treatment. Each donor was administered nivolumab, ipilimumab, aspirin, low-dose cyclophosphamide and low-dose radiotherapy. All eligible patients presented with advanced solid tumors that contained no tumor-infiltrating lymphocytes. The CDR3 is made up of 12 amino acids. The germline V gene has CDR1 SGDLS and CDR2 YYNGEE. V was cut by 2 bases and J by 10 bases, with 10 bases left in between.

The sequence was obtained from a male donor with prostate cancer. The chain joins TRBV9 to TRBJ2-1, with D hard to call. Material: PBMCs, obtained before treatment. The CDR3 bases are TGTGCCAGCAGCGTCAGTTCAGGAGAGCAGTTCTTC. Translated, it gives CASSVSSGEQFF.